The TCR beta chain described here comes from a study of identical twins. Study-wide results and limits: Whereas memory repertoires showed no such difference, abundant cord blood beta clonotypes carried fewer insertions.

Germline V gene lookup returns CDR1 DFQATT and CDR2 SNEGSKA (reference sequence). With V trimmed by 6 bases and J by 0 bases, 4 bases remained unmatched. This CDR3 contains 15 residues. On this clonotype itself: The antigen is unknown.

MiXCR was run by TCRdb on the 5' RACE reads, yielding one entry per CDR3 protein. Of approximately 700,000 distinct CDR3 sequences detected, about 18% appear once; the ten largest clones hold about 12%. The sample was also reused in another study, on T cells expressing NK-cell markers.

The receptor's source is a woman younger than 30 in good health. The specimen was PBMCs. The chain joins TRBV20-1 to TRBJ2-1; 11 nucleotides line up with TRBD2. CDR3 protein: CSASTSGGSYNEQFF. The DNA of the CDR3 is TGCAGTGCGTCTACTAGCGGGGGCTCCTACAATGAGCAGTTCTTC.